These T cell receptor beta chains were read from a single sample in a study of shared clonotypes between healthy human individuals. Clones were read by immunoSEQ multiplex PCR, and TCRdb kept only the in-frame ones, dropping some. The sample holds millions of clones; approximately 95% are singletons and the top ten take under 0.45%. The sequenced material came from naive CD4+ T cells from PBMCs. The receptors were sampled from a man aged 18-30 years in good health. Some clones in this sample may be carry-over from other donors' samples. Each CDR3 is given with its conserved first and last residue. The order of the fields is J gene, V gene, CDR3 length, D gene, clone size, CDR3 DNA, CDR3 protein. A D gene is named only where the DNA matches it firmly. Expanded clones get a size class; other rows say once, few or many, or leave the size out.

>TRBJ2-1|TRBV7-6|18|TRBD2|once
TGTGCCAGCAGCTTAGGGTCCCGCGGGAGACTCTCCTACAATGAGCAGTTCTTC
CASSLGSRGRLSYNEQFF
>TRBJ2-7|TRBV28|15|NA|NA
TGTGCCAGCAGTCAAGTAGGCATTCCTCCCTACGAGCAGTACTTC
CASSQVGIPPYEQYF
>TRBJ2-3|TRBV10-3|15|NA|NA
TGTGCCATCAGCCCCGGACCCAAGACGGCAGATACGCAGTATTTT
CAISPGPKTADTQYF
>TRBJ2-2|TRBV7-2|13|NA|NA
TGTGCCAGCAGCTTGGGACTTTACGGGGAGCTGTTTTTT
CASSLGLYGELFF
>TRBJ2-7|TRBV4-2|15|NA|NA
TGTGCCAGCAGCCAAGATCGCAGGGCGAGGTACGAGCAGTACTTC
CASSQDRRARYEQYF
>TRBJ2-3|TRBV5-1|14|NA|NA
TGCGCCAGCAGCTTGGACAGAAACACAGATACGCAGTATTTT
CASSLDRNTDTQYF
>TRBJ1-2|TRBV7-8|16|TRBD1|NA
TGTGCCAGCAGCCCCCGCGAGGGACAGAGTAACTATGGCTACACCTTC
CASSPREGQSNYGYTF
>TRBJ1-2|TRBV7-9|14|NA|NA
TGTGCCAGCAGCTTAGTACAGGCTAACTATGGCTACACCTTC
CASSLVQANYGYTF
>TRBJ2-7|TRBV16|19|TRBD1|NA
TGTGCCAGCAGCCAATTGCGACACCTCATCCCGGGACAGTCCTACGAGCAGTACTTC
CASSQLRHLIPGQSYEQYF
>TRBJ2-3|TRBV7-3|13|NA|once
TGTGCCAGCAGCTCGACTAGCACAGATACGCAGTATTTT
CASSSTSTDTQYF
>TRBJ1-1|TRBV10-2|13|NA|once
TGCGCCAGCAGCCAGGACCTGAACACTGAAGCTTTCTTT
CASSQDLNTEAFF
>TRBJ2-7|TRBV7-2|13|NA|NA
TGTGCCAGCAGCTTAGGCGTTTCCTACGAGCAGTACTTC
CASSLGVSYEQYF
>TRBJ2-3|TRBV6-1|15|TRBD1|NA
TGTGCCAGCAGTGACCCGGACAGGGGGTTGAATACGCAGTATTTT
CASSDPDRGLNTQYF
>TRBJ2-7|TRBV5-1|15|NA|once
TGCGCCAGCAGCGCGAACGACAGGAACTCCTACGAGCAGTACTTC
CASSANDRNSYEQYF
>TRBJ2-7|TRBV15|16|TRBD1|NA
TGTGCCACCAGCAGGCACACCCCGGGACAGGGCGACGAGCAGTACTTC
CATSRHTPGQGDEQYF
>TRBJ1-1|TRBV9|15|NA|NA
TGTGCCAGCAGCCTCCGGGTAGGGGGGTTAGGTGAAGCTTTCTTT
CASSLRVGGLGEAFF
>TRBJ2-3|TRBV5-1|16|TRBD2|NA
TGCGCCAGCAGCCCGGTCTTAGCGGGAAACACAGATACGCAGTATTTT
CASSPVLAGNTDTQYF
>TRBJ1-3|TRBV7-6|15|TRBD1|NA
TGTGCCAGCAGCTTGGGGACAGGCTCTGGAAACACCATATATTTT
CASSLGTGSGNTIYF
>TRBJ2-7|TRBV11-2|14|NA|once
TGTGCCAGCAGCTTAGTCGTGTCCTCCTACGAGCAGTACTTC
CASSLVVSSYEQYF
>TRBJ2-7|TRBV11-2|18|TRBD2|NA
TGTGCCAGCAGCTTAAGACTAGCGGGAGTAGTGTTCCAGGACGAGCAGTACTTC
CASSLRLAGVVFQDEQYF
>TRBJ1-4|TRBV6-5|14|NA|NA
TGTGCCAGCAGTTCTCGGGACGGGAATGAAAAACTGTTTTTT
CASSSRDGNEKLFF
>TRBJ2-7|TRBV5-6|15|NA|NA
TGTGCCAGCAGCTTAGGAGGGGGCAACCACTACGAGCAGTACTTC
CASSLGGGNHYEQYF
>TRBJ2-7|TRBV6-4|16|NA|NA
TGTGCCAGCAGTGGAGTAGTGACAGGTGACTCCTACGAGCAGTACTTC
CASSGVVTGDSYEQYF
>TRBJ1-4|TRBV6-5|15|TRBD1|NA
TGTGCCAGCAGACGGAGACAGGGGGCAAGGGAAAAACTGTTTTTT
CASRRRQGAREKLFF
>TRBJ1-2|TRBV18|15|NA|NA
TGTGCCAGCTCATTTTCGACAGCGCAATATGATGGCTACACCTTC
CASSFSTAQYDGYTF
>TRBJ2-2|TRBV4-2|15|TRBD1|NA
TGTGCCAGCAGTCCCTCAGGGGGGAACACCGGGGAGCTGTTTTTT
CASSPSGGNTGELFF
>TRBJ2-1|TRBV7-9|15|TRBD2|once
TGTGCCAGCAGCTCCCTGGGGAGGGCTGAGAATGAGCAGTTCTTC
CASSSLGRAENEQFF
>TRBJ2-3|TRBV5-1|12|NA|NA
TGCGCCACCAACGACCACACAGATACGCAGTATTTT
CATNDHTDTQYF
>TRBJ1-1|TRBV19|15|TRBD1|NA
TGTGCCAGTAGTATATGGGGACAGGGGCCCACTGAAGCTTTCTTT
CASSIWGQGPTEAFF
>TRBJ2-7|TRBV7-9|17|NA|NA
TGTGCCAGCAGCTTACCAGACAGCCAGGGGCGTACCTACGAGCAGTACTTC
CASSLPDSQGRTYEQYF
>TRBJ1-1|TRBV6-5|15|NA|once
TGTGCCAGCAGTTACCGCTCTGAAGGGGGGACTGAAGCTTTCTTT
CASSYRSEGGTEAFF
>TRBJ1-1|TRBV29-1|13|NA|NA
TGCAGCGTAGTAGACGGATTGAACACTGAAGCTTTCTTT
CSVVDGLNTEAFF
>TRBJ2-1|TRBV19|15|TRBD1|NA
TGTGCCAGTAGCGAGGCCGGGGACAGGCACAATGAGCAGTTCTTC
CASSEAGDRHNEQFF
>TRBJ1-1|TRBV18|13|NA|NA
TGTGCCAGCTCCTCCATTTGGGACACTGAAGCTTTCTTT
CASSSIWDTEAFF
>TRBJ2-1|TRBV28|15|NA|NA
TGTGCCAGCAGTGAGGCGACCCTCCCCTACAATGAGCAGTTCTTC
CASSEATLPYNEQFF
>TRBJ2-3|TRBV6-1|15|TRBD2|NA
TGTGCCAGCAGCGATGGGTTAGCGGGAGAGGATACGCAGTATTTT
CASSDGLAGEDTQYF
>TRBJ2-5|TRBV14|15|NA|NA
TGTGCCAGCAGCCAAGTCGGGACTGGCGAAGAGACCCAGTACTTC
CASSQVGTGEETQYF
>TRBJ1-1|TRBV6-5|14|NA|NA
TGTGCCAGCAGTCCCGCTAGGGGTCAGACTGAAGCTTTCTTT
CASSPARGQTEAFF
>TRBJ2-3|TRBV28|14|NA|NA
TGTGCCAGCAGTCCAGCGGGCCCGGGAGATACGCAGTATTTT
CASSPAGPGDTQYF
>TRBJ1-2|TRBV30|17|TRBD1|once
TGTGCCTGGAGTGCAAGCCGCACCGGGACAGATTACTATGGCTACACCTTC
CAWSASRTGTDYYGYTF
>TRBJ1-3|TRBV6-5|15|NA|once
TGTGCCAGCAGTTACCAACAGGTCTCTGGAAACACCATATATTTT
CASSYQQVSGNTIYF